This T cell receptor (beta chain) emerged from a study of T-cell reconstitution after alpha-beta-depleted transplantation in children. Whole-study results and caveats: Alpha-beta T cells about two months after transplant reportedly derived from several hundred expanded graft clones. In some patients, recipient T cells and intrathymic progenitors surviving conditioning explained high day-60 diversity. T-cell counts and diversity at one year following transplant were attributed mainly to newly produced T cells.

This clonotype showed up just a few times. What it recognizes is unknown. Using unique molecular identifiers, the investigators prepared the TCRbeta library. TCRdb passed the PCR reads through MiXCR, listing each CDR3 protein once. The sample has 440,000 or so distinct CDR3 sequences, about 40% seen once. The source of this sequence is a girl between 2 and 10 years old with aplastic anemia, due to receive a stem cell transplant. This material consisted of PBMCs, taken before TCRalphabeta/CD19-depleted stem cell transplant.

CDR3 in amino acids: CASSFELRRSPPYEQYF. The CDR3, as DNA: TGTGCCAGCAGCTTCGAACTAAGGCGGAGTCCTCCCTACGAGCAGTACTTC. The V and J genes are TRBV5-5 and TRBJ2-7; D unclear. The CDR3 has 17 amino acids. Trimming shortened V by 2 bases and J by 2 bases, and 20 bases separated the two germline ends. Per the germline V gene, CDR1 is SGHKS and CDR2 is YYEKEE (reference sequence).